This T cell receptor beta chain derives from a study of neurological immune-mediated disorders. Many counts were recorded for this clonotype. Its antigen is unknown. Overall study results and limits: The absence of any CDR3 amino acid sequence shared by expanded clones across subjects suggests that repertoires were private in all groups. When grouped phylogenetically, the repertoires of 18 of the 34 multiple sclerosis patients fell together in one related-CDR3 cluster, which is a possible signature.

cDNA synthesis was performed by 5'RACE with 10-nucleotide random UMIs. Over 180 million TCR-beta sequences (from 15-18 subjects) were yielded by each sequencing run. From the 5' RACE reads, TCRdb called clonotypes with MiXCR, one entry per CDR3 protein. The sample has some 65,000 distinct CDR3 sequences; roughly 3.7% are singletons. With 4 bases removed from V and 0 bases from J, the gap between germline ends came to 10 bases. Germline V CDR1 and CDR2: SGHRS, YFSETQ. The CDR3 has 15 residues. The chain employs TRBV5-1 and TRBJ1-4, with TRBD1 as a possible D gene (6 bases). Sequencing input: PBMCs. This sequence originates from a man over 45 with multiple sclerosis. CDR3: CASSLRTATNEKLFF. The DNA for the CDR3 is TGCGCCAGCAGCCTTAGGACAGCAACTAATGAAAAACTGTTTTTT.